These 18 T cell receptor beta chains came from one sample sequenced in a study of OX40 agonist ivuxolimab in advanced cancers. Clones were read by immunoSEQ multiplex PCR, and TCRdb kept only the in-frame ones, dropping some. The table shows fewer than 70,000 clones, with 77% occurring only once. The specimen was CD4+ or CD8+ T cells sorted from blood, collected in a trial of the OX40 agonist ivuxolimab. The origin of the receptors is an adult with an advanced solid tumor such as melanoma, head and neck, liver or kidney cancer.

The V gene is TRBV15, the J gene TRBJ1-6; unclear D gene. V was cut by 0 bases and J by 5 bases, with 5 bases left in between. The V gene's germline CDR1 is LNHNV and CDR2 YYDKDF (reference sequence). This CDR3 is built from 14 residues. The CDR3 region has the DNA TGTGCCACCAGCAGAGACCATGATAATTCACCCCTCCACTTT. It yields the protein CATSRDHDNSPLHF.

CDR3 DNA: TGTGCCAGTAGTATCGGGCCAAGGGGATCGAACACTGAAGCTTTCTTT. Translation gives CASSIGPRGSNTEAFF. The chain links TRBV19 to TRBJ1-1; possible D gene TRBD1, 5 bases. The CDR3 spans 16 residues. The V gene lost 3 bases and the J gene lost 1 base, with 15 bases spanning the gap. The germline V gene encodes CDR1 LNHDA and CDR2 SQIVND (reference sequence).

The CDR3 coding sequence is TGTGCCAGCTCCACTCCGGGACAGGGGGCGAGTGAGCAGTTCTTC. This sequence encodes CASSTPGQGASEQFF. This chain links TRBV11-2 with TRBJ2-1, with TRBD1 identical over 12 bases. The V gene end was trimmed by 8 bases and the J gene end by 9 bases; junction bases not matched to a gene: 11. Germline V gene data show CDR1 as SGHAT and CDR2 as FQNNGV. CDR3 length equals 15 residues.

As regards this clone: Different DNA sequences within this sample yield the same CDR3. CDR3 nucleotide sequence: TGTGCCAGCAGTCCCGGGCAGGGAGCAGGAAACACCATATATTTT. It is translated as CASSPGQGAGNTIYF. The chain recombines TRBV28 with TRBJ1-3, with D perhaps TRBD1 (5 bases). V dropped 5 bases and J dropped 4 bases, with 15 bases sitting between them. The V gene's germline CDR1 is MDHEN and CDR2 SYDVKM. The CDR3 spans 15 residues.

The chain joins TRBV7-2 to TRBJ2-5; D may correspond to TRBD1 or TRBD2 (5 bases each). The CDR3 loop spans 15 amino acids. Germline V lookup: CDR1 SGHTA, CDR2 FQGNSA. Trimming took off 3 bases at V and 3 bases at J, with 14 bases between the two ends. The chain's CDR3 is CASSFQGRGEETQYF. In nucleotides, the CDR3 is TGTGCCAGCAGCTTCCAGGGCCGGGGCGAAGAGACCCAGTACTTC.

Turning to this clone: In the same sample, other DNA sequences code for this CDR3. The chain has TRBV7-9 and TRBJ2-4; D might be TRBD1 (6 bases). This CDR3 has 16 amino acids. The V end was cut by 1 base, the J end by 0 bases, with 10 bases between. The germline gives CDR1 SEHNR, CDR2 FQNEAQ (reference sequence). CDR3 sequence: CASSLEGQLAKNIQYF. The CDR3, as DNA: TGTGCCAGCAGCTTAGAAGGACAGCTAGCCAAAAACATTCAGTACTTC.

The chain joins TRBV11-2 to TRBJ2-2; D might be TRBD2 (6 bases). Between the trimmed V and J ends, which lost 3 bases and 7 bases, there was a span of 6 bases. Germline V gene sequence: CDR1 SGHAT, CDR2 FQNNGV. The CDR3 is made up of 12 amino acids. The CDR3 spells CASSLRGGELFF. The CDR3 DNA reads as TGTGCCAGCAGCTTGCGGGGCGGGGAGCTGTTTTTT.

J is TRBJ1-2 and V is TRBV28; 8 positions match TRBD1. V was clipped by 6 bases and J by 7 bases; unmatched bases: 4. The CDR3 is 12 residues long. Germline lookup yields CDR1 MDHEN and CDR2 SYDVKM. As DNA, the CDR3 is TGTGCCAGCAGGAACAGGGGGTTTGGCTACACCTTC. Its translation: CASRNRGFGYTF.

CDR3 amino acids: CATGTPGNTIYF. CDR3 DNA sequence: TGTGCCACCGGGACTCCTGGAAACACCATATATTTT. This chain connects TRBV6-6 to TRBJ1-3; TRBD1 might be the D (5 bases). V shed 10 bases and J shed 2 bases, with 9 bases lying between them. Germline CDR1 reads MNHNY; CDR2 reads SVGAGI (reference sequence). The length of the CDR3 is 12 residues.

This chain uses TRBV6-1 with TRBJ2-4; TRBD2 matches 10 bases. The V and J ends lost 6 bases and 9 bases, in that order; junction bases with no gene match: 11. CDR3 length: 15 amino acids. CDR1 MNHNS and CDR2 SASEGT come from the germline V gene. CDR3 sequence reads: CASRLQREGLGIQYF. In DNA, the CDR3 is TGTGCCAGCAGGTTACAGCGGGAGGGCCTGGGCATTCAGTACTTC.

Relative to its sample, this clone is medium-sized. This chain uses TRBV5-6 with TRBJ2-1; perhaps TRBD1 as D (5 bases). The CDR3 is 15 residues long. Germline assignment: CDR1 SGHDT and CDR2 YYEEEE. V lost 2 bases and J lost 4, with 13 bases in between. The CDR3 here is CASSFRTPSYNEQFF. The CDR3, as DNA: TGTGCCAGCAGCTTTCGGACACCCTCTTACAATGAGCAGTTCTTC.

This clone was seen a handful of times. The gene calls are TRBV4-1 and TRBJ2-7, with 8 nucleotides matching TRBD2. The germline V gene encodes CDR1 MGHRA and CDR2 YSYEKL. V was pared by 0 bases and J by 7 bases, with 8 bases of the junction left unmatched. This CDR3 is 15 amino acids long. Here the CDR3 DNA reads TGCGCCAGCAGCCAAGATTGGACTAGCTTTAGGGAGCAGTACTTC. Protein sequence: CASSQDWTSFREQYF.

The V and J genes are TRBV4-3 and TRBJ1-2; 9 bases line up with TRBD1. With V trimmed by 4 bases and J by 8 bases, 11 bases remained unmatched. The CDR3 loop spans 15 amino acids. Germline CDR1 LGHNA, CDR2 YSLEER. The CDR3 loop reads CASSPQTGTGKGYTF. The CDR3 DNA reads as TGCGCCAGCAGCCCGCAGACCGGGACAGGGAAGGGCTACACCTTC.

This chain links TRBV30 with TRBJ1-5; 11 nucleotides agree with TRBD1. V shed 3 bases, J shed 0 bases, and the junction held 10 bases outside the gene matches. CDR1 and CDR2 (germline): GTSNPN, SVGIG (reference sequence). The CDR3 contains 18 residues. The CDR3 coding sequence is TGTGCCTGGAGCCCCGGGACAGGGGGATTTTATAGCAATCAGCCCCAGCATTTT. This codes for CAWSPGTGGFYSNQPQHF.

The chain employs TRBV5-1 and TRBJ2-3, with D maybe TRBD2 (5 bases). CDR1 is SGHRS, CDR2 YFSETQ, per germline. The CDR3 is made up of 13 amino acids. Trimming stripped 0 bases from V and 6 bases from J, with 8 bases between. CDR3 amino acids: CASSLVVADTQYF. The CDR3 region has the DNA TGCGCCAGCAGCTTGGTCGTAGCGGATACGCAGTATTTT.

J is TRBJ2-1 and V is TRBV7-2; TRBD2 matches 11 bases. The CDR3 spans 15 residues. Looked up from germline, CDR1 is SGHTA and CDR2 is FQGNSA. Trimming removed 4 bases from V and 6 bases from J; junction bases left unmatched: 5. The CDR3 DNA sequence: TGTGCCAGCAGCTATTCTAGCGGGGGGTCCAATGAGCAGTTCTTC. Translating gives CASSYSSGGSNEQFF. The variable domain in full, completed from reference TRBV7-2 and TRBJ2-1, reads GAGVSQSPSNKVTEKGKDVELRCDPISGHTALYWYRQSLGQGLEFLIYFQGNSAPDKSGLPSDRFSAERTGGSVSTLTIQRTQQEDSAVYLCASSYSSGGSNEQFFGPGTRLTVL.

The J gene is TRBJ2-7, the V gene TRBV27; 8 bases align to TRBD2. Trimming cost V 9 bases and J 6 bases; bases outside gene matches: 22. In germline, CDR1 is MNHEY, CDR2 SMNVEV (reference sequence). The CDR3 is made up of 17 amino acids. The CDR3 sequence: CARRRWTSRTLFGEQYF. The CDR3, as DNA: TGTGCCAGAAGAAGATGGACTAGCCGAACACTTTTCGGCGAGCAGTACTTC.

The CDR3 coding sequence is TGTGCCAGCAGCTTGCGTCGAGGGGGAACCGGGGAGCTGTTTTTT. Translation gives CASSLRRGGTGELFF. This chain connects TRBV5-6 to TRBJ2-2; possible D gene TRBD1, 6 bases. Germline V gives CDR1 SGHDT, CDR2 YYEEEE. The CDR3 covers 15 residues. V shed 1 base and J shed 5 bases, with 12 bases lying between them.